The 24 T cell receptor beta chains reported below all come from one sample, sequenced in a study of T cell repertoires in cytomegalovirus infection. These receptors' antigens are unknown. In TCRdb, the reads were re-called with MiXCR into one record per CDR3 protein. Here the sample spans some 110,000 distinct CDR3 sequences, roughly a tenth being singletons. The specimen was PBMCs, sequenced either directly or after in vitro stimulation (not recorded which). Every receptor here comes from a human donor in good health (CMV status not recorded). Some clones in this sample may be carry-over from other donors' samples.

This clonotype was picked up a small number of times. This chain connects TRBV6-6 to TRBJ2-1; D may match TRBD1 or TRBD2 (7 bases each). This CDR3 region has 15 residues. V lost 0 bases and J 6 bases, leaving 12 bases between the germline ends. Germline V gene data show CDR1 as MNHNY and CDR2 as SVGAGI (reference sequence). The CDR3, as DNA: TGTGCCAGCAGTTACTCTTCAGGGGGGGGCAATGAGCAGTTCTTC. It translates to CASSYSSGGGNEQFF.

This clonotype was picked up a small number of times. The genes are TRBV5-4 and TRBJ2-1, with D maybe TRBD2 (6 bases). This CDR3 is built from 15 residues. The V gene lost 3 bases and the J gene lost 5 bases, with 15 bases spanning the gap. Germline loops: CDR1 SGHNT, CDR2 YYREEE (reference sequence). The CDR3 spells CASSSAGLANNEQFF. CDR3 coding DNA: TGTGCCAGCAGCTCCGCGGGGTTGGCAAACAATGAGCAGTTCTTC.

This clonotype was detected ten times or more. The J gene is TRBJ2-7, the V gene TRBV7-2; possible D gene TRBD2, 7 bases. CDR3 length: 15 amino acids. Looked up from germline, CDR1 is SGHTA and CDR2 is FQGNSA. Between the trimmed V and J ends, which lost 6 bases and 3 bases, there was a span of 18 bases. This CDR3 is CASRTGGTGLYEQYF. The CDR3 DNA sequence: TGTGCCAGCAGGACGGGAGGTACAGGGCTCTACGAGCAGTACTTC.

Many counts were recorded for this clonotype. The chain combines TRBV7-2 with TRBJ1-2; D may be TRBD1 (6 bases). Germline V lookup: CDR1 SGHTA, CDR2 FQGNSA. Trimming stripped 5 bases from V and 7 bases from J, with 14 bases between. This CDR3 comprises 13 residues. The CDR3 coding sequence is TGTGCCAGCAGCGCAGGGGTTGATGGTGGCTACACCTTC. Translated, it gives CASSAGVDGGYTF.

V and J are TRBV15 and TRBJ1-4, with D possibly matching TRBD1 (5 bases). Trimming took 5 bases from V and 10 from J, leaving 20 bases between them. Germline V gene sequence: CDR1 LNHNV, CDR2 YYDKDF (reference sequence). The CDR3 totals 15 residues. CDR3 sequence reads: CATSGSGTPRVKLFF. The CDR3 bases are TGTGCCACCAGCGGCTCTGGGACGCCCCGAGTAAAACTGTTTTTT. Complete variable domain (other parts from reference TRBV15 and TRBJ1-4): DAMVIQNPRYQVTQFGKPVTLSCSQTLNHNVMYWYQQKSSQAPKLLFHYYDKDFNNEADTPDNFQSRRPNTSFCFLDIRSPGLGDTAMYLCATSGSGTPRVKLFFGSGTQLSVL.

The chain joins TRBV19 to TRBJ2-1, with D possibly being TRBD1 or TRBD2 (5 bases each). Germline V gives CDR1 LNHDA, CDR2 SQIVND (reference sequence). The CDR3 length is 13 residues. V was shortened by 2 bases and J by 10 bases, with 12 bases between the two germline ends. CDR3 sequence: CASSIIQGREQFF. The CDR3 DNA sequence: TGTGCCAGTAGTATAATCCAGGGACGAGAGCAGTTCTTC.

CDR3 in DNA: TGTGCCAGCTGCCGGCTAGCGGGAGGGACCGGGGAGCTGTTTTTT. It codes for CASCRLAGGTGELFF. This chain joins TRBV7-6 and TRBJ2-2; 12 bases line up with TRBD2. Trimming cost V 8 bases and J 5 bases; bases outside gene matches: 6. There are 15 residues in the CDR3. Germline CDR1 and CDR2: SGHVS and FNYEAQ.

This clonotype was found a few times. DNA of the CDR3: TGTGCCAGCAGTCCCGACACCTTC. As protein: CASSPDTF. This chain uses TRBV27 with TRBJ1-2; D gene uncertain. Germline V gives CDR1 MNHEY, CDR2 SMNVEV (reference sequence). Trimming stripped 5 bases from V and 12 bases from J, with 4 bases between. There are 8 residues in the CDR3.

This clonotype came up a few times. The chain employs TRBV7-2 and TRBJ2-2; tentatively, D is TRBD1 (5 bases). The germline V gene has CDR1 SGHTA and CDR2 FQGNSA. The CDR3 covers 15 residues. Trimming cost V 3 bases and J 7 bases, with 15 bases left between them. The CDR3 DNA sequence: TGTGCCAGCAGCTTCGACAGCTTAGGCGTCGGGGAGCTGTTTTTT. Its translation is CASSFDSLGVGELFF.

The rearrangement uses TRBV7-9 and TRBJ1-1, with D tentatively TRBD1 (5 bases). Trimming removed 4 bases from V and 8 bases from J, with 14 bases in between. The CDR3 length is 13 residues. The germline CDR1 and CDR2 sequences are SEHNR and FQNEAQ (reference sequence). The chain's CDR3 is CASSSGQGLEAFF. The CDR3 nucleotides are TGTGCCAGCAGCTCAGGGCAGGGCCTGGAAGCTTTCTTT.

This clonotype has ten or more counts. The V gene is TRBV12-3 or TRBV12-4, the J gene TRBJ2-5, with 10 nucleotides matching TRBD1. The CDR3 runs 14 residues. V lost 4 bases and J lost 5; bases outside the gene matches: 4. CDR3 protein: CASSSGTGAETQYF. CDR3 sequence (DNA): TGTGCCAGCAGTTCCGGGACAGGGGCCGAGACCCAGTACTTC.

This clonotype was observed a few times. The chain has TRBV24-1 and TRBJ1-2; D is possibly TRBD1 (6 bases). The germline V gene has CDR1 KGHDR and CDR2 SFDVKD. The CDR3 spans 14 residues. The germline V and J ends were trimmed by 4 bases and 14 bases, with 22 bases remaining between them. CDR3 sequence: CATSDRAATGGVTF. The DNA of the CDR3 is TGTGCCACCAGTGACCGAGCTGCGACAGGAGGGGTGACCTTC.

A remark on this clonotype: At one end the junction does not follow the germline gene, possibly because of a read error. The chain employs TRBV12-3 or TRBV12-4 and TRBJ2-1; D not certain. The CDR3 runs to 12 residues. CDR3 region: CASSLRAEEQSF. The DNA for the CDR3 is TGTGCCAGCAGTTTAAGGGCCGAGGAGCAGTCCTTC.

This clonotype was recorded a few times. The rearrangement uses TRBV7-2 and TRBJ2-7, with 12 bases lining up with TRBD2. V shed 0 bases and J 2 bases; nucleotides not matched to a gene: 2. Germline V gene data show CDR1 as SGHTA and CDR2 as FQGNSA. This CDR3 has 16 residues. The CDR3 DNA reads TGTGCCAGCAGCTTAGCTTGGACTAGCGGGACCTACGAGCAGTACTTC. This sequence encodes CASSLAWTSGTYEQYF.

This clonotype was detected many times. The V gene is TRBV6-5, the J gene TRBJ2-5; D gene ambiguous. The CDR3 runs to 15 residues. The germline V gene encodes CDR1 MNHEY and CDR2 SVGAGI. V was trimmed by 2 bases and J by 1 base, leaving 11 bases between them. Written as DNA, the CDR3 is TGTGCCAGCAGTTACACCGTGAGATCCCAAGAGACCCAGTACTTC. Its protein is CASSYTVRSQETQYF.

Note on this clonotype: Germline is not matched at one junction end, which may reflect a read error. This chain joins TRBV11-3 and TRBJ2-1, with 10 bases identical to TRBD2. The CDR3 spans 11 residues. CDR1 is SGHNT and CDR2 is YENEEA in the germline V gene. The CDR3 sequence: CASGGEREGFF. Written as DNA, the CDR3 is TGTGCCAGCGGGGGGGAGCGGGAGGGTTTTTTC.

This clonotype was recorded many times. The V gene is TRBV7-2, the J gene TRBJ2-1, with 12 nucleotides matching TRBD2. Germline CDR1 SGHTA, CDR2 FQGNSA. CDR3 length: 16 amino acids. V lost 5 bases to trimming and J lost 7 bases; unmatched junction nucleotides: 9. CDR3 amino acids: CASSPLAGGPGNEQFF. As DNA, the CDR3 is TGTGCCAGCAGCCCTCTAGCGGGAGGGCCGGGGAATGAGCAGTTCTTC.

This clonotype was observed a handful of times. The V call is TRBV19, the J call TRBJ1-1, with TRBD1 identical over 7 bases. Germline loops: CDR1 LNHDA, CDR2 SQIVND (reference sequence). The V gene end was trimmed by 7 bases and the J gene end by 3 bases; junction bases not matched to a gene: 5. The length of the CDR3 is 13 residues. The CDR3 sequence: CASTRGADTEAFF. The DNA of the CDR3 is TGTGCCAGTACCAGGGGGGCGGACACTGAAGCTTTCTTT.

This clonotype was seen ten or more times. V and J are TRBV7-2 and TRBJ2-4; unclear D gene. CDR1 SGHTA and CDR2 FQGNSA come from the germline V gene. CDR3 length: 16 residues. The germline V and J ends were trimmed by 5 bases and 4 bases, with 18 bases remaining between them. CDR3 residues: CASSQTVWGGKNIQYF. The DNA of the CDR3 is TGTGCCAGCAGCCAAACTGTATGGGGTGGGAAAAACATTCAGTACTTC.

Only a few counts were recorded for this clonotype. In DNA form, the CDR3 reads TGTGCCACCGGGAAAGGCTCTGGAAACACCATATATTTT. Amino acids: CATGKGSGNTIYF. The chain is built from TRBV10-3 and TRBJ1-3, with no clear D. V gave up 10 bases and J gave up 0 bases, with 10 bases separating them. The CDR3 covers 13 residues. Germline CDR1 is ENHRY and CDR2 is SYGVKD.

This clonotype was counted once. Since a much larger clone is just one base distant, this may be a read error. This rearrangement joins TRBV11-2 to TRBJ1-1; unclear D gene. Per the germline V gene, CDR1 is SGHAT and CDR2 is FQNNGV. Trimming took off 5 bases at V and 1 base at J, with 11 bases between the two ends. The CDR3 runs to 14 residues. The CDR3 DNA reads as TGTGCCAGCAGCAGTCCGGACCAGAACACTGAAGCTTTCTTT. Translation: CASSSPDQNTEAFF.

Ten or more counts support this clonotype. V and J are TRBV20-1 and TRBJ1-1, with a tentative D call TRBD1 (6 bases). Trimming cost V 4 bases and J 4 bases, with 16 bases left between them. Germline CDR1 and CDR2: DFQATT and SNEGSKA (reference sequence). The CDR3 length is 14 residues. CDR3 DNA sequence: TGCAGTGCTACGAAGGGGGTATTTAGCACTGAAGCTTTCTTT. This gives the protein CSATKGVFSTEAFF.

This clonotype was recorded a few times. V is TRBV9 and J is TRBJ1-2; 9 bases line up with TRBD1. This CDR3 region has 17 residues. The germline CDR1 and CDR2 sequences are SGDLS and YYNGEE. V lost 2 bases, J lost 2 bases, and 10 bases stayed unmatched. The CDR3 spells CASSVWTGDEWNYGYTF. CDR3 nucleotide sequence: TGTGCCAGCAGCGTGTGGACAGGGGATGAGTGGAACTATGGCTACACCTTC.

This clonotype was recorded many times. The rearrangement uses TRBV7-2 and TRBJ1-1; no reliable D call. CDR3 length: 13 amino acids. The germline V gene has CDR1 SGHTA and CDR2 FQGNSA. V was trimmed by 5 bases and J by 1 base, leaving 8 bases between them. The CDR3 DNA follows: TGTGCCAGCAGCGCTGATGGGAACACTGAAGCTTTCTTT. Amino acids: CASSADGNTEAFF. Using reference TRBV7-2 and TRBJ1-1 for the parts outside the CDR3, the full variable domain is GAGVSQSPSNKVTEKGKDVELRCDPISGHTALYWYRQSLGQGLEFLIYFQGNSAPDKSGLPSDRFSAERTGGSVSTLTIQRTQQEDSAVYLCASSADGNTEAFFGQGTRLTVV.